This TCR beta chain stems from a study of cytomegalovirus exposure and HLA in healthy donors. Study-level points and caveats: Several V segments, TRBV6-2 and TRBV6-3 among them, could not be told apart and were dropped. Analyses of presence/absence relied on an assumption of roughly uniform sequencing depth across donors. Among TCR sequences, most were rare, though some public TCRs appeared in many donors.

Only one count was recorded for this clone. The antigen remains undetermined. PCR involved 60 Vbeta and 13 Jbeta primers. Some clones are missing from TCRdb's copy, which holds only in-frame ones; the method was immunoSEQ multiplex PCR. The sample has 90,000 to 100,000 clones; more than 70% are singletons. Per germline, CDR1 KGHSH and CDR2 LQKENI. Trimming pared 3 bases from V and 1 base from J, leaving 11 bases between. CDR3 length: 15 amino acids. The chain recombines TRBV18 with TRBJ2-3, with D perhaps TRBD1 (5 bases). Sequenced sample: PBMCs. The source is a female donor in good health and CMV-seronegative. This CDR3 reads CASSPGQVGTDTQYF. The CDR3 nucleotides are TGTGCCAGCTCACCGGGGCAAGTGGGCACAGATACGCAGTATTTT.